The TCR beta chain described here comes from a study of post-analysis software for immune sequencing data. Study results and limitations: Samples from a shared batch, those prepared together, strongly co-clustered by F measure. Among multiple sclerosis patients, normalized Chao1 diversity was significantly below that of controls. A few TRBV segments (TRBV5-6, TRBV5-1 and TRBV20-1 among them) occurred more frequently in patients than in controls.

On this clonotype itself: Antigen: not known.

Unique molecular identifiers featured in each of the TCR beta cDNA libraries. TCRdb fed the PCR reads into MiXCR, producing one record per CDR3 protein. The sample contains hundreds of thousands of distinct CDR3 sequences, around 27% of which appear only once. From germline, CDR1 is MDHEN and CDR2 SYDVKM. The germline V and J ends were trimmed by 3 bases and 8 bases, with 19 bases remaining between them. This CDR3 contains 15 residues. The sequencing input was blood. The clonotype comes from a girl aged 10 to 17 with multiple sclerosis. The chain links TRBV28 to TRBJ1-2; D is possibly TRBD1 (5 bases). CDR3 protein: CASSLFSHQGRGYTF. The CDR3 nucleotides read TGTGCCAGCAGTTTGTTCTCCCATCAGGGACGCGGCTACACCTTC.